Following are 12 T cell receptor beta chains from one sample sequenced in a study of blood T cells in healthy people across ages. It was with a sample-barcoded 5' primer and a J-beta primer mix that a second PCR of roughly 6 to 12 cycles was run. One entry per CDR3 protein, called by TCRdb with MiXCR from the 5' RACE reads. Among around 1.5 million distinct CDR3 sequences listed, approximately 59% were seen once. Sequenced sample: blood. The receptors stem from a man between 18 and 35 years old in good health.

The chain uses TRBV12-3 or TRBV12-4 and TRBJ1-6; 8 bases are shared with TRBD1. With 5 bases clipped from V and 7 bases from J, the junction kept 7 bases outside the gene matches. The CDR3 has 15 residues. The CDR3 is CASSAGTGNNSPLHF. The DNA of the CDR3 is TGTGCCAGCAGTGCCGGGACAGGCAACAATTCACCCCTCCACTTT.

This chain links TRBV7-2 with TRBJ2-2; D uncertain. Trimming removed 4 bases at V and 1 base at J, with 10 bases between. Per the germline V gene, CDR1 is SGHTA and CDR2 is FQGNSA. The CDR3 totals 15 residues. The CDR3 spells CASSSQPGNTGELFF. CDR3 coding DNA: TGTGCCAGCAGCTCCCAACCGGGGAACACCGGGGAGCTGTTTTTT. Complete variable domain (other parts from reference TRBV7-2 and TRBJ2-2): GAGVSQSPSNKVTEKGKDVELRCDPISGHTALYWYRQSLGQGLEFLIYFQGNSAPDKSGLPSDRFSAERTGGSVSTLTIQRTQQEDSAVYLCASSSQPGNTGELFFGEGSRLTVL.

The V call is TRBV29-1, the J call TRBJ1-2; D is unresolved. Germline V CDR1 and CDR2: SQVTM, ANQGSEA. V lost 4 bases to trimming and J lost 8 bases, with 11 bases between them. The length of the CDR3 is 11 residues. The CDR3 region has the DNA TGCAGCGTTGCAGCGAGTAGGGGCTACACCTTC. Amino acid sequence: CSVAASRGYTF.

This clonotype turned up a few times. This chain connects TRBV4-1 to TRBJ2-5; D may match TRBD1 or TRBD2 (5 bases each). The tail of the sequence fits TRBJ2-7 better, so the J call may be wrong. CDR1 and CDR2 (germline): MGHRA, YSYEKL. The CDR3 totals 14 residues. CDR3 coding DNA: TGCGCCAGCAGCCAACTTCCAGGGCGGGACGAGCAGTACTTC. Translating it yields CASSQLPGRDEQYF.

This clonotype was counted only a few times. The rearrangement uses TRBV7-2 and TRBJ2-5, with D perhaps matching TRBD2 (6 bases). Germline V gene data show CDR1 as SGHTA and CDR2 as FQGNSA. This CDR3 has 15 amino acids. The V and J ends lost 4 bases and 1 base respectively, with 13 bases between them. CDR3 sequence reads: CASSWEMGLQETQYF. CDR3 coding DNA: TGTGCCAGCAGCTGGGAGATGGGACTCCAAGAGACCCAGTACTTC.

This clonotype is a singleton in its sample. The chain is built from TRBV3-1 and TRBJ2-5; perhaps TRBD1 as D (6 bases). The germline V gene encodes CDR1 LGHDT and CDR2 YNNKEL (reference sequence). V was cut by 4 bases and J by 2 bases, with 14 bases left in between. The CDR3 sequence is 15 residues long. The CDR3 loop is CASSRSTGPQETQYF. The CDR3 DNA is TGTGCCAGCAGCCGCAGCACAGGGCCGCAAGAGACCCAGTACTTC.

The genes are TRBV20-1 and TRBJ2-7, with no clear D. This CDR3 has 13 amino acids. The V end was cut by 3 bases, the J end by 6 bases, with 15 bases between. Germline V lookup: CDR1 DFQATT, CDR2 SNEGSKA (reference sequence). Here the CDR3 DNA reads TGCAGTGCTAGTCGCGTTGATCTTGGCGAGCAGTACTTC. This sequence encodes CSASRVDLGEQYF.

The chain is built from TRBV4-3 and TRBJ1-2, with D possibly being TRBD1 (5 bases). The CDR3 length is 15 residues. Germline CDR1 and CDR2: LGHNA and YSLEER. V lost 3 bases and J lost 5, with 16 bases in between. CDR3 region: CASSQENLAGYGYTF. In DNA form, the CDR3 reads TGCGCCAGCAGCCAGGAGAACCTGGCAGGGTATGGCTACACCTTC.

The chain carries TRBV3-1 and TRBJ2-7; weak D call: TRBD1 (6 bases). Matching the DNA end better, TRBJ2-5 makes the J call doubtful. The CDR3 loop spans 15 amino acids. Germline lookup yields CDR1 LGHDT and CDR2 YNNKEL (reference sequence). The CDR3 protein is CASSQETRGQETQYF. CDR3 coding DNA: TGTGCCAGCAGCCAAGAGACCAGGGGCCAAGAGACCCAGTACTTC.

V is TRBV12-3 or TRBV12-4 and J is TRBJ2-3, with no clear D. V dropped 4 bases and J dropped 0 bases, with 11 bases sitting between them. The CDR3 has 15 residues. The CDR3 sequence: CASSSPETSTDTQYF. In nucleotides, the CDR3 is TGTGCCAGCAGTTCCCCTGAGACGAGCACAGATACGCAGTATTTT.

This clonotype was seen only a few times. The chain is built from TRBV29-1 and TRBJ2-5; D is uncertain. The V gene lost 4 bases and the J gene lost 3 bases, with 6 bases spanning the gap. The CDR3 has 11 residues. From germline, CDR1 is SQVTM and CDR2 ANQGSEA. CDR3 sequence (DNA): TGCAGCGTTGCTCCAGAAGAGACCCAGTACTTC. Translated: CSVAPEETQYF.

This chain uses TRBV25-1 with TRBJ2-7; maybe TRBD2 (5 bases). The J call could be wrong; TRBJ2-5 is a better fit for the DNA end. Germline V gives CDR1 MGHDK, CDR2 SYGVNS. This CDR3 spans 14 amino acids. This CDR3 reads CASSESREQETQYF. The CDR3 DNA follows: TGTGCCAGCAGTGAATCGAGGGAGCAAGAGACCCAGTACTTC.